The clone carrying this T cell receptor (beta chain) was seen many times. Antigen unknown. MiXCR, run by TCRdb on the RT-PCR reads, gives a single entry per CDR3 protein. The profile shows 530,000 or so distinct CDR3 sequences, roughly 27% of them singletons. Germline CDR1 SGHVS, CDR2 FQNEAQ. The CDR3 loop spans 14 amino acids. The V gene lost 0 bases and the J gene lost 8 bases, with 11 bases spanning the gap. This sample is part of a study of response to subunit inactivated influenza vaccine. Notes on the study in general: Researchers suggested that each seasonal influenza vaccination recruits few new T cells.

The chain links TRBV7-8 to TRBJ2-1, with D perhaps being TRBD1 or TRBD2 (5 bases each). The sequences come from CD4+ T cells sorted from PBMCs, collected 4 to 6 days after vaccination. The clonotype comes from a man between 45 and 60 years old who received an inactivated influenza vaccine. CDR3 loop: CASSLAMRGHEQFF. The DNA of the CDR3 is TGTGCCAGCAGCTTAGCTATGAGGGGACATGAGCAGTTCTTC.